These 21 T cell receptor beta chains share one sample of origin, sequenced in a study of T cell responses to AZD1222 COVID-19 vaccine. Repertoires were generated with immunoSEQ multiplex PCR, while TCRdb's copy carries only in-frame clones and drops some. Of 95,000 to 100,000 clones listed, less than 85% are singletons. Sequenced material: peripheral blood, taken 28 days after the second AZD1222 dose. The origin of the receptors is an adult who received the AZD1222 COVID-19 vaccine.

V is TRBV24-1 and J is TRBJ1-1; maybe TRBD1 (6 bases). CDR1 KGHDR and CDR2 SFDVKD come from the germline V gene. V lost 7 bases, J lost 0 bases, and 14 bases lay in between. The CDR3 consists of 15 residues. The CDR3 region has the DNA TGTGCCACCAGGATTACAGGGCCCATGAACACTGAAGCTTTCTTT. It codes for CATRITGPMNTEAFF.

The chain uses TRBV4-3 and TRBJ2-7; 14 nucleotides line up with TRBD2. CDR3 length: 15 amino acids. Losses at the gene ends were 0 bases for V and 12 bases for J; bases not matched to a gene: 7. CDR1 and CDR2 (germline): LGHNA, YSLEER. CDR3: CASSQDQGLAGVLYF. In nucleotides, the CDR3 is TGCGCCAGCAGCCAAGATCAGGGACTAGCGGGAGTACTGTACTTC.

This clone appeared once. V usage is TRBV19 and J usage is TRBJ2-7; the D gene is possibly TRBD2 (6 bases). Per germline, CDR1 LNHDA and CDR2 SQIVND (reference sequence). V was pared by 5 bases and J by 4 bases, with 21 bases between. This CDR3 is built from 16 residues. CDR3 in amino acids: CASSLRLGGDSYEQYF. DNA for the CDR3: TGTGCCAGTAGTCTCCGACTTGGCGGGGATTCTTACGAGCAGTACTTC.

The J gene is TRBJ2-7, the V gene TRBV7-2; 11 nucleotides line up with TRBD2. V gave up 5 bases and J gave up 1 base; unmatched junction bases: 7. Germline lookup yields CDR1 SGHTA and CDR2 FQGNSA. There are 16 residues in the CDR3. Written as DNA, the CDR3 is TGTGCCAGCAGCCCGGCCGGGACTAGCGGATCCTACGAGCAGTACTTC. Residues: CASSPAGTSGSYEQYF.

The chain recombines TRBV7-6 with TRBJ2-5, with TRBD2 identical over 10 bases. V dropped 2 bases and J dropped 1; count of bases not matched to a gene: 7. The germline CDR1 and CDR2 sequences are SGHVS and FNYEAQ. The CDR3 is made up of 17 amino acids. CDR3 loop: CASSLSGGAGVQETQYF. DNA of the CDR3: TGTGCCAGCAGCTTAAGCGGGGGGGCAGGGGTCCAAGAGACCCAGTACTTC.

V is TRBV4-1 and J is TRBJ1-1; D not resolved. Trimming took 1 base from V and 4 from J, leaving 7 bases between them. Germline CDR1 MGHRA, CDR2 YSYEKL. The CDR3 is made up of 13 amino acids. The CDR3 DNA is TGCGCCAGCAGCCAAGGGTCCACCACTGAAGCTTTCTTT. This codes for CASSQGSTTEAFF.

The chain links TRBV5-5 to TRBJ2-2, with a tentative D call TRBD1 (6 bases). Germline assignment: CDR1 SGHKS and CDR2 YYEKEE (reference sequence). This CDR3 comprises 15 residues. Trimming took 0 bases from V and 3 from J, leaving 9 bases between them. CDR3: CASSLVRGDTGELFF. The CDR3 nucleotides read TGTGCCAGCAGCTTGGTCAGGGGAGACACCGGGGAGCTGTTTTTT.

The chain is built from TRBV7-2 and TRBJ2-1; TRBD1 is a possible D gene (6 bases). The CDR3 is made up of 15 amino acids. Germline CDR1 is SGHTA and CDR2 is FQGNSA. Trimming shortened V by 1 base and J by 7 bases, and 14 bases separated the two germline ends. The CDR3 sequence is CASSLVQGYVNEQFF. CDR3 DNA: TGTGCCAGCAGCTTAGTACAGGGTTACGTTAATGAGCAGTTCTTC.

V and J are TRBV10-3 and TRBJ2-3; the D is unclear. Trimming cost V 0 bases and J 3 bases, with 22 bases left between them. This CDR3 is built from 19 residues. Per the germline V gene, CDR1 is ENHRY and CDR2 is SYGVKD. CDR3 region: CAISESLGTRGILTDTQYF. DNA for the CDR3: TGTGCCATCAGTGAGTCGTTAGGAACTCGCGGCATCCTTACAGATACGCAGTATTTT.

The V call is TRBV7-9, the J call TRBJ2-3, with TRBD2 matching 9 bases. V lost 2 bases, J lost 3 bases, and 15 bases stayed unmatched. Looked up from germline, CDR1 is SEHNR and CDR2 is FQNEAQ (reference sequence). The CDR3 has 19 amino acids. The CDR3 DNA follows: TGTGCCAGCAGCTTATCGGGCCTACTGCGGGGGGGCCGGACAGATACGCAGTATTTT. Translated: CASSLSGLLRGGRTDTQYF.

The chain couples TRBV7-9 to TRBJ1-1; D not resolved. CDR3 length: 13 residues. The germline V gene has CDR1 SEHNR and CDR2 FQNEAQ (reference sequence). Trimming removed 5 bases at V and 0 bases at J, with 7 bases between. CDR3 region: CASSLDMNTEAFF. The CDR3 DNA follows: TGTGCCAGCAGCCTAGATATGAACACTGAAGCTTTCTTT.

This rearrangement joins TRBV5-1 to TRBJ2-5; TRBD2 matches 7 bases. CDR3 length equals 14 residues. Germline CDR1 SGHRS, CDR2 YFSETQ. J gave up 5 bases and V 0 bases, and 4 bases lay outside the gene matches. Here the CDR3 DNA reads TGCGCCAGCAGCTTGGCAACTAGCGAGGAGACCCAGTACTTC. Its translation: CASSLATSEETQYF.

This chain links TRBV18 with TRBJ2-5; 10 bases fit TRBD2. CDR3 length equals 13 residues. Trimming took 8 bases from V and 1 from J; bases not matched to a gene: 1. Per the germline V gene, CDR1 is KGHSH and CDR2 is LQKENI. CDR3: CASGLAAQETQYF. The CDR3 DNA is TGTGCCAGCGGACTAGCGGCCCAAGAGACCCAGTACTTC. The full variable domain, rest sourced from reference TRBV18 and TRBJ2-5, is NAGVMQNPRHLVRRRGQEARLRCSPMKGHSHVYWYRQLPEEGLKFMVYLQKENIIDESGMPKERFSAEFPKEGPSILRIQQVVRGDSAAYFCASGLAAQETQYFGPGTRLLVL.

The chain couples TRBV5-1 to TRBJ1-1; no clear D gene. Looked up from germline, CDR1 is SGHRS and CDR2 is YFSETQ. V was trimmed by 7 bases and J by 5 bases, leaving 15 bases between them. There are 13 residues in the CDR3. The CDR3 nucleotides read TGCGCCAGCCTCGAGGGATCGGGGACTGAAGCTTTCTTT. It is translated as CASLEGSGTEAFF.

The rearrangement links TRBV12-3 or TRBV12-4 to TRBJ1-2; D might be TRBD1 (5 bases). The CDR3 contains 13 residues. Trimming removed 3 bases from V and 2 bases from J, with 7 bases in between. The CDR3 nucleotides read TGTGCCAGCAGTTTGGAGGGGAACTATGGCTACACCTTC. It is translated as CASSLEGNYGYTF.

The CDR3 here is CASCPGQYTGELFF. In DNA, the CDR3 is TGTGCCAGTTGCCCGGGACAGTACACCGGGGAGCTGTTTTTT. This rearrangement joins TRBV6-5 to TRBJ2-2, with 7 bases lining up with TRBD1. In germline, CDR1 is MNHEY, CDR2 SVGAGI. V was pared by 9 bases and J by 3 bases, with 7 bases of the junction left unmatched. This CDR3 is built from 14 residues.

The chain combines TRBV18 with TRBJ1-5, with 9 bases lining up with TRBD1. Germline V gene sequence: CDR1 KGHSH, CDR2 LQKENI. V lost 2 bases, J lost 10 bases, and 9 bases stayed unmatched. CDR3 length: 15 residues. CDR3 nucleotide sequence: TGTGCCAGCTCACCAGCCGGGACAGGGCCTAGTCCCCAGCATTTT. Translated, it gives CASSPAGTGPSPQHF.

The chain recombines TRBV6-2 or TRBV6-3 with TRBJ1-2; D unresolved. CDR1 and CDR2 (germline): MNHEY, SVGEGT. CDR3 length: 14 amino acids. The germline V and J ends were trimmed by 2 bases and 8 bases, with 15 bases remaining between them. The CDR3 reads CASSYLPRDKGYTF. The CDR3 DNA sequence: TGTGCCAGCAGTTACCTACCAAGAGATAAAGGCTACACCTTC.

The chain employs TRBV2 and TRBJ1-1; D not resolved. CDR1 and CDR2 from the germline V gene are SNHLY and FYNNEI. The CDR3 loop spans 13 amino acids. Trimming stripped 7 bases from V and 0 bases from J, with 9 bases between. This chain's CDR3 is CASMGNLNTEAFF. The CDR3 DNA sequence: TGTGCCAGCATGGGAAACTTGAACACTGAAGCTTTCTTT. The entire variable domain, with the rest obtained from reference TRBV2 and TRBJ1-1, is as follows: EPEVTQTPSHQVTQMGQEVILRCVPISNHLYFYWYRQILGQKVEFLVSFYNNEISEKSEIFDDQFSVERPDGSNFTLKIRSTKLEDSAMYFCASMGNLNTEAFFGQGTRLTVV.

The CDR3 nucleotides read TGTGCCACCAGTGATCCCGGAGGAAAATCAGGAGGTGAAAAACTGTTTTTT. Amino acid sequence: CATSDPGGKSGGEKLFF. The genes are TRBV24-1 and TRBJ1-4; D remains ambiguous. V dropped 3 bases and J dropped 7 bases, with 20 bases sitting between them. Germline CDR1 reads KGHDR; CDR2 reads SFDVKD. CDR3 size: 17 residues.

This clone was observed a few times. The chain joins TRBV7-9 to TRBJ1-2; tentative D call: TRBD1 (5 bases). This CDR3 is 15 amino acids long. The V end lost 1 base, the J end lost 2 bases, and 11 bases lay between the germline ends. The germline CDR1 and CDR2 sequences are SEHNR and FQNEAQ (reference sequence). The CDR3 nucleotides read TGTGCCAGCAGCTTAGATGCGACAGAGAACTATGGCTACACCTTC. Amino acid sequence: CASSLDATENYGYTF.